The source of this T cell receptor (beta chain) is a study of cytotoxic CD8 clonotypes in ibrutinib-treated CLL. Sequencing used immunoSEQ multiplex PCR; TCRdb keeps in-frame clones, though not all of them. The table lists some 200,000 clones, 70% of them singletons, with 5.5% to 7% in the top ten. There are 13 residues in the CDR3. CDR1 and CDR2 from the germline V gene are MRHNA and SNTAGT. V dropped 2 bases and J dropped 10 bases, with 14 bases sitting between them. The sample in question was PBMCs, obtained after 12 months of ibrutinib treatment. This chain joins TRBV6-4 and TRBJ1-1, with D possibly matching TRBD1 (6 bases). This clonotype originated in a human donor with chronic lymphocytic leukemia. CDR3 protein: CASSDGGRGRAFF. The DNA for the CDR3 is TGTGCCAGCAGTGACGGTGGCAGGGGTCGAGCTTTCTTT.